This T cell receptor beta chain was documented in a study of T cell clusters in autoimmune cytopenias (dated by TCRdb to 2018 to 2020). Study-level background: Per sample, TRB sequencing gave a median depth of about 53,000 reads and a median of 2,350 distinct TRB clonotypes. In autoimmune cytopenia patients, peripheral blood TRB and IGH repertoires were sequenced during active disease and over treatment follow-up, together with healthy, CLL and autoimmune hepatitis controls. The study was designed to test whether a disease-specific immune repertoire signature usable as a blood-based biomarker is carried by autoimmune cytopenia patients.

The paper as a whole reports these results and caveats: Around 3-fold more exclusive TRB clusters were observed in healthy donors than in active autoimmune hepatitis patients, consistent with an autoimmunity-wide signature. The GLIPH analysis suggested a lack of physiological T cell clusters in primary autoimmune cytopenia patients, since approximately 50 clusters were exclusive to healthy donors whereas 17 were exclusive to patients. The T cell clusters were defined only in silico, and the functional role of the clusters still needed to be validated experimentally. In the comparison of secondary cytopenia with CLL, no cluster-lack signature showed up, apparently because the dominant lymphoma-associated repertoire masked the signature. TRB repertoire shifts, with less even repertoires observed in secondary cytopenia and CLL, were mostly attributed to lymphoma bias rather than autoimmunity.

Multiplex PCR with a touch-down protocol amplified TRB rearrangements, with the TRB-A and TRB-B primer pools combined in a single tube. Illumina adapters and sample indices were added to the amplicons through two consecutive PCR reactions performed with Phusion HS II polymerase. The amplicons were gel-purified using the NucleoSpin Gel and PCR Clean-up kit, after which quantification was performed by Qubit and quality was checked on an Agilent 2100 Bioanalyzer. Sequencing of the libraries was done on an Illumina MiSeq with 600-cycle, single-indexed, paired-end runs. The original pipeline was this. MiXCR version 2.1.12 with the default MiXCR reference library was used to align and assemble TRB reads. A clone was defined by each unique CDR3 nucleotide sequence, and analysis was restricted to productive sequences with at least two reads. Alpha-parameterized diversity profiles (alpha 0 to 5), including the Shannon (alpha 1) and Simpson (alpha 2) indices, were computed with an R script to assess repertoire diversity. Combinatorial TRB VJ usage was calculated with the tcR package and was compared between cohorts by principal component analysis performed with ade4. GLIPH clustering of TCRbeta CDR3s was carried out on cohort pairs matched by age and read depth, and cluster frequencies were compared by Wilcoxon test. After TCRdb reprocessed the reads, each CDR3 protein sequence was kept as one row, without DNA. TCRdb's processing, not the authors', yielded these V and J calls. This sample's table carries around 2,600 distinct CDR3 sequences. The top ten clonotypes cover 10% to 13% of the sample.

For each sample, TRB amplification used 200 to 300 ng of peripheral blood genomic DNA, equal to around 39,000 genome equivalents. No count is logged; frequency rates this clonotype as medium-sized (0.01 to 0.1%). Its antigen remains undetermined. The CDR3 contains 14 residues, cysteine and phenylalanine counted. The protein alone is recorded here. Looking up the germline V gene yields CDR1 MNHNS and CDR2 SASEGT. The chain was built from TRBV6-1 and TRBJ1-2; checking the TCRdb D call of TRBD1 is not possible without DNA. The sequenced material came from peripheral blood. The TCR comes from a human donor with an autoimmune cytopenia or autoimmune hepatitis (not recorded which). The CDR3 corresponds to CASSLARDYYGYTF.